This T cell receptor (beta chain) was documented in a study of blood T cell repertoires in COVID-19. Study background: Sites in the United States, Italy and Spain provided acute and convalescent COVID-19 samples. The cDNA or gDNA used as material had been derived from T cells, B-cell-depleted T cells, or PBMCs.

The germline V gene has CDR1 LGHDT and CDR2 YNNKEL (reference sequence). The CDR3 consists of 13 residues. V was cut by 1 base and J by 5 bases, with 6 bases left in between. Per the authors' pipeline: Amplified reference gene primers provided the basis for estimating nucleated cell counts. Sequencing used immunoSEQ multiplex PCR; TCRdb keeps in-frame clones, though not all of them. Clonal size and the V and J genes are those of that table, whereas D and trimming came from the DNA. The data hold some 230,000 clones, with around 82% observed a single time. The receptor's source is a woman aged 55-69 years with acute or convalescent COVID-19. The genes are TRBV3-1 (or the pseudogene TRBV3-2) and TRBJ1-3; D gene ambiguous. Sequenced: peripheral blood. As DNA, the CDR3 is TGTGCCAGCAGCCAAGGGGCCCGAAACACCATATATTTT. It specifies CASSQGARNTIYF.